Included here is one T cell receptor beta chain sequence, with context. Profiled with immunoSEQ multiplex PCR; TCRdb holds only in-frame clones, not every one. The repertoire holds more than 300,000 clones, with 88% as singletons. The V end lost 5 bases, the J end lost 5 bases, and 12 bases lay between the germline ends. Germline lookup yields CDR1 LNHDA and CDR2 SQIVND (reference sequence). The CDR3 loop spans 13 amino acids. The data were obtained in a study of blood T cell repertoires in COVID-19. Seattle patient enrollment occurred during active infection, with longitudinal follow-up thereafter. This receptor was identified in a woman aged 70-85 years with COVID-19, enrolled during active disease. The chain has TRBV19 and TRBJ2-5; maybe TRBD2 (7 bases). The sequencing input was peripheral blood. The CDR3 DNA reads as TGTGCCAGTAGTGGGGGGGCCAGGGAGACCCAGTACTTC. Amino acids: CASSGGARETQYF.